Below, 5 T cell receptor beta chains from the same sample are listed, as sequenced in a study of CD8+CD57+ T cells in acquired aplastic anemia. Genomic DNA constituted the template upon which TCR beta VDJ and CDR3 profiling was performed. TCRdb used MiXCR to reprocess the reads, holding one entry per CDR3 protein. This sample has about 190,000 distinct CDR3 sequences, with around 59% found just once. Sequenced: sorted CD4+, CD8+, or CD8+CD57+ T cells (not recorded which) from PBMCs. The receptor set was obtained from a human donor in good health, serving as a control.

This clonotype was observed a single time. Germline is not matched at one junction end, which may reflect a read error. The chain recombines TRBV7-9 with TRBJ1-1, with a possible D match to TRBD1 (6 bases). The CDR3 extends over 13 amino acids. Germline V gene lookup returns CDR1 SEHNR and CDR2 FQNEAQ (reference sequence). Here the CDR3 reads CASSQTGRGEAFF. The CDR3, as DNA: TGTGCTAGCAGCCAAACAGGGAGAGGAGAAGCTTTCTTT.

This chain joins TRBV20-1 and TRBJ1-2, with D possibly matching TRBD1 (6 bases). V lost 0 bases and J lost 7, with 15 bases in between. The germline gives CDR1 DFQATT, CDR2 SNEGSKA (reference sequence). This CDR3 is 14 amino acids long. This CDR3 is CSAREIQGTAGYTF. CDR3 in DNA: TGCAGTGCTAGAGAAATACAGGGTACGGCTGGCTACACCTTC.

In the case of this clonotype: A much larger clone lies a single base off, so this may be a read error. This rearrangement joins TRBV2 to TRBJ1-2; D call uncertain. Germline values: CDR1 SNHLY, CDR2 FYNNEI. This CDR3 comprises 14 residues. V was shortened by 3 bases and J by 1 base, with 9 bases between the two germline ends. Here the CDR3 reads CASSDEVLNYGYTF. CDR3 DNA sequence: TGTGCCAGCAGTGACGAGGTGCTTAACTATGGCTACACCTTC.

The rearrangement joins TRBV7-7 to TRBJ2-7, with a tentative D call TRBD1 (6 bases). CDR3 length: 13 residues. Per germline, CDR1 SSHAT and CDR2 FNYEAQ (reference sequence). CDR3 sequence (DNA): TGTGTCAGCAGCTTAGGGGGTTCTCCCGAGCAGTACGTC. Protein sequence: CVSSLGGSPEQYV.

This clonotype was seen many times. The chain couples TRBV29-1 to TRBJ2-1; D ambiguous. The germline V gene encodes CDR1 SQVTM and CDR2 ANQGSEA. V was clipped by 4 bases and J by 6 bases, with 13 bases between them. The CDR3 spans 13 residues. The CDR3 nucleotides are TGCAGCGTTGTGTGGCGGTACCTCAATGAGCAGTTCTTC. Protein: CSVVWRYLNEQFF.